These T cell receptor beta chains were read from a single sample in a study of metastatic and nonmetastatic thyroid tumors. TCRdb reassembled clones from the PCR reads with MiXCR. Here the sample spans approximately 17,000 clones, about 26% being singletons. The specimen was adjacent normal tissue. These receptors were taken from a female donor with papillary thyroid cancer or a benign thyroid nodule (not recorded which). Some clones in this sample may be carry-over from other donors' samples. Each CDR3 is given with its conserved first and last residue. The D gene is left open where the match is weak. Clone sizes are given selectively: once, few, many, or a class where the clone is expanded.

j_call: TRBJ1-1; clone_size: NA; d_call: TRBD1; v_call: TRBV11-2; cdr3_aa: CASSRDRGLMNTEAFF; cdr3_nt: TGTGCCAGCAGCAGAGACAGGGGGCTCATGAACACTGAAGCTTTCTTT
j_call: TRBJ1-2; clone_size: NA; d_call: NA; v_call: TRBV11-1; cdr3_aa: CASSLASREGNYGYTF; cdr3_nt: TGTGCCAGCAGCTTAGCGAGCAGGGAGGGCAACTATGGCTACACCTTC
j_call: TRBJ2-3; clone_size: medium-sized; d_call: TRBD2; v_call: TRBV28; cdr3_aa: CASRAGTWQGDTQYF; cdr3_nt: TGTGCCAGCAGAGCGGGGACGTGGCAGGGCGATACGCAGTATTTT
j_call: TRBJ2-6; clone_size: many; d_call: NA; v_call: TRBV3-1; cdr3_aa: CASSQVISGANVLTF; cdr3_nt: TGTGCCAGCAGCCAAGTGATCTCTGGGGCCAACGTCCTGACTTTC
j_call: TRBJ1-1; clone_size: NA; d_call: NA; v_call: TRBV7-2; cdr3_aa: CASSLAMNTEAFF; cdr3_nt: TGTGCCAGCAGCTTAGCCATGAACACTGAAGCTTTCTTT
j_call: TRBJ2-1; clone_size: NA; d_call: NA; v_call: TRBV27; cdr3_aa: CASRRDSSYNEQFF; cdr3_nt: TGTGCCAGCAGGCGGGACAGCTCCTACAATGAGCAGTTCTTT
j_call: TRBJ2-7; clone_size: few; d_call: TRBD1; v_call: TRBV20-1; cdr3_aa: CSATRQGPYEQYF; cdr3_nt: TGCAGTGCTACACGACAGGGACCCTACGAGCAGTACTTC
j_call: TRBJ2-7; clone_size: few; d_call: TRBD1; v_call: TRBV27; cdr3_aa: CASTSRQGSYEQYF; cdr3_nt: TGTGCCAGCACTTCCCGACAGGGTTCCTACGAGCAGTACTTC
j_call: TRBJ2-2; clone_size: medium-sized; d_call: NA; v_call: TRBV20-1; cdr3_aa: CSARGIDKNTGELFF; cdr3_nt: TGCAGTGCTAGGGGGATTGACAAGAACACCGGGGAGCTGTTTTTT
j_call: TRBJ2-2; clone_size: NA; d_call: TRBD2; v_call: TRBV20-1; cdr3_aa: CSAPSGSTGELFF; cdr3_nt: TGCAGTGCCCCAAGCGGGAGTACCGGGGAGCTGTTTTTT
j_call: TRBJ2-3; clone_size: medium-sized; d_call: TRBD2; v_call: TRBV20-1; cdr3_aa: CSAPEREGWLGTQYF; cdr3_nt: TGCAGTGCTCCCGAGCGGGAGGGTTGGTTAGGTACGCAGTATTTT
j_call: TRBJ2-1; clone_size: medium-sized; d_call: TRBD1; v_call: TRBV7-9; cdr3_aa: CASRVGTANEQFF; cdr3_nt: TGTGCCAGCAGGGTCGGGACAGCTAATGAGCAGTTCTTC
j_call: TRBJ1-5; clone_size: few; d_call: NA; v_call: TRBV24-1; cdr3_aa: CATSDSGRGDQPQHF; cdr3_nt: TGTGCCACCAGTGATTCAGGACGGGGGGATCAGCCCCAGCATTTT
j_call: TRBJ2-1; clone_size: NA; d_call: NA; v_call: TRBV12-3/TRBV12-4; cdr3_aa: CASSAPGGYQSYNEQFF; cdr3_nt: TGTGCCAGCAGTGCCCCAGGCGGCTACCAATCCTACAATGAGCAGTTCTTC
j_call: TRBJ2-6; clone_size: few; d_call: TRBD1; v_call: TRBV11-3; cdr3_aa: CASSLGQGTLSGANVLTF; cdr3_nt: TGTGCCAGCAGCTTAGGACAGGGGACGCTCTCTGGGGCCAACGTCCTGACTTTC
j_call: TRBJ2-1; clone_size: few; d_call: NA; v_call: TRBV6-1; cdr3_aa: CASSPREEQFF; cdr3_nt: TGTGCCAGCAGTCCCCGTGAAGAGCAGTTCTTC
j_call: TRBJ1-2; clone_size: few; d_call: TRBD1; v_call: TRBV19; cdr3_aa: CASSSYRDRGDGYTF; cdr3_nt: TGTGCCAGTAGTTCCTACCGGGACAGGGGTGACGGCTACACCTTC
j_call: TRBJ2-3; clone_size: NA; d_call: TRBD2; v_call: TRBV6-1; cdr3_aa: CASSPGTSLSTDTQYF; cdr3_nt: TGTGCCAGCAGCCCCGGGACTAGCCTCAGCACAGATACGCAGTATTTT
j_call: TRBJ1-1; clone_size: NA; d_call: TRBD1; v_call: TRBV20-1; cdr3_aa: CSARTGRMNTEAFF; cdr3_nt: TGCAGTGCGCGGACAGGCCGTATGAACACTGAAGCTTTCTTT
j_call: TRBJ2-3; clone_size: NA; d_call: NA; v_call: TRBV4-2; cdr3_aa: CASRGGRVGAEDTQYF; cdr3_nt: TGTGCCAGCAGGGGCGGGCGGGTCGGAGCGGAGGATACGCAGTATTTT
j_call: TRBJ1-3; clone_size: few; d_call: NA; v_call: TRBV6-1; cdr3_aa: CASVGLRTSGNTIYF; cdr3_nt: TGTGCCAGTGTGGGACTCCGAACCTCTGGAAACACCATATATTTT
j_call: TRBJ2-2; clone_size: few; d_call: NA; v_call: TRBV6-5; cdr3_aa: CASSYSLGSGELFF; cdr3_nt: TGTGCCAGCAGTTACTCGTTGGGCAGCGGGGAGCTGTTTTTT
j_call: TRBJ1-1; clone_size: NA; d_call: NA; v_call: TRBV7-9; cdr3_aa: CASSLDRVRGRGAFF; cdr3_nt: TGTGCCAGCAGCTTAGATCGTGTTCGCGGAAGGGGAGCTTTCTTT
j_call: TRBJ2-3; clone_size: few; d_call: TRBD2; v_call: TRBV6-1; cdr3_aa: CASSEGTSGRGLKDTQYF; cdr3_nt: TGTGCCAGCAGTGAAGGGACTAGCGGGAGAGGGCTAAAGGATACGCAGTATTTT
j_call: TRBJ1-6; clone_size: large; d_call: NA; v_call: TRBV19; cdr3_aa: CASSLMGYNSPLHF; cdr3_nt: TGTGCCAGTAGTCTGATGGGGTATAATTCACCCCTCCACTTT
j_call: TRBJ1-1; clone_size: NA; d_call: NA; v_call: TRBV5-1; cdr3_aa: CASRLLDTEAFF; cdr3_nt: TGCGCCAGCAGGTTACTCGACACTGAAGCTTTCTTT
j_call: TRBJ2-7; clone_size: few; d_call: NA; v_call: TRBV28; cdr3_aa: CASSLKFTGIYEQYF; cdr3_nt: TGTGCCAGCAGTTTAAAATTTACAGGGATCTACGAGCAGTACTTC
j_call: TRBJ2-1; clone_size: NA; d_call: NA; v_call: TRBV20-1; cdr3_aa: CSAREDYNEQFF; cdr3_nt: TGCAGTGCCCGCGAGGATTACAATGAGCAGTTCTTC
j_call: TRBJ1-1; clone_size: NA; d_call: TRBD1; v_call: TRBV19; cdr3_aa: CASSPYLPGQANTEAFF; cdr3_nt: TGTGCCAGTAGTCCTTACTTACCGGGACAGGCGAACACTGAAGCTTTCTTT